The source of this T cell receptor beta chain is a study of cytomegalovirus exposure and HLA in healthy donors listed by TCRdb under 2017. With regard to the full study: According to a later analysis, one platform produced both the 110 or so validation repertoires and the approximately 600 repertoires of the first cohort. The study aimed to test whether cataloging public T cell receptors could reveal signatures of past pathogen exposure. Besides the first cohort of roughly 700 subjects, a separate validation cohort made up of 120 different subjects was used. To predict cytomegalovirus infection status, the study brought together high-throughput TCR immunosequencing, statistical association of individual TCRs with disease status, and machine learning.

V lost 10 bases and J lost 8 bases, and the count of bases not matched to a germline gene is 8. There are 13 amino acids in the CDR3, from cysteine to phenylalanine inclusive. Just CDR3 DNA is preserved here, 39 bases in frame from base 1. The germline V gene supplies CDR1 ENHRY and CDR2 SYGVKD. Donors formed part of the validation cohort, which comprised about 120 subjects and was distinct from the first cohort of 666 subjects. The library relied on the immunoSEQ multiplex PCR assay. The paper's data handling went like this. To diagnose cytomegalovirus status from the catalog of TCR beta chain sequences, a statistical classification framework was built. Imported from immuneACCESS, the table was reduced by TCRdb to in-frame sequences with V and J called. These copies leave out some clones; in studies compared against another copy, an unresolved V gene accounts for under half, and the cause of the remainder is not known. V and J calls plus clone size are reproduced from that table; the DNA served to infer D and trimming. The sample table contains about 47,000 clones; only one count was recorded for about 93% of them. Over 5% of the sample lies in the top ten.

For this clone: Its antigen specificity is not known. The record has no base qualities; no much larger clone is one base away.

Overall study results and their limits: All 120 or so repertoires were used to score co-occurrence in the validation cohort in a later analysis, because that analysis had no HLA typing for the cohort. Of the cluster scores, about 94% were above 0 in a later analysis, which found that TCRs clustered in the first cohort also tended to co-occur in the 90 to 150 validation repertoires. The classifier was reported to diagnose cytomegalovirus status with high specificity and sensitivity in both the original cohort and the validation cohort. In the study, some 160 TCR beta chains were listed as associated with cytomegalovirus. The authors suggested that the approach could potentially be generalized to other disease states and immunological phenotypes. Most TCR sequences were observed very rarely across donors, whereas some public TCRs were present in many individuals. In vitro tests confirmed that a few of the cytomegalovirus-associated TCR beta chains recognize cytomegalovirus antigens.

The specimen was PBMCs. Recombination linked TRBV10-3 to TRBJ1-5; TRBD1 matches 10 bases in the middle. The receptor comes from a man between 18 and 35 years old in good health and CMV-seronegative. The sequenced DNA is TGTGCCACCGGGACAGGGGAAGGAGAGCCCCAGCATTTT. This yields the protein CATGTGEGEPQHF.